One and the same sample provided the 9 T cell receptor beta chains below, sequenced in a study of tumor and adjacent non-tumor tissue in lung cancer. The template was RNA from unsorted bulk tissue. A modified ARM-PCR protocol with three rounds of nested PCR amplified TCRbeta. MiXCR, run by TCRdb on the multiplex PCR reads, gives a single entry per CDR3 protein. The data show tens of thousands of distinct CDR3 sequences, with 72% seen just once and roughly 9% held by the top ten. The sample was lung tumor tissue. The receptors here all came from a woman in her thirties or forties with non-small cell lung cancer.

This clonotype showed up just once. The junction does not match germline at one end; this may be a read error. The V gene is TRBV6-6, the J gene TRBJ2-3, with D perhaps matching TRBD1 or TRBD2 (5 bases each). The germline V gene encodes CDR1 MNHNY and CDR2 SVGAGI (reference sequence). There are 15 residues in the CDR3. The CDR3 spells CASSYGSGETDRQYF. DNA of the CDR3: TGTGCCAGCAGCTACGGAAGTGGGGAGACAGATAGGCAGTATTTT.

This clonotype was observed a handful of times. One junction end does not reproduce the germline sequence, and a read error may be involved. The chain has TRBV11-1 and TRBJ1-1; no reliable D call. Germline assignment: CDR1 SGHAT and CDR2 FQDESV (reference sequence). The CDR3 is 14 residues long. CDR3 nucleotide sequence: TGTGTCAGCAGCTTTGGCGGGGAGAACACTGGAGCTTTCTTT. Translating gives CVSSFGGENTGAFF.

The chain is built from TRBV6-5 and TRBJ2-1; a weak D match, TRBD2 (6 bases). This CDR3 comprises 15 residues. Germline CDR1 reads MNHEY; CDR2 reads SVGAGI. V was shortened by 4 bases and J by 9 bases, with 19 bases between the two germline ends. The CDR3 reads CASSSTGIRGGEQFF. The CDR3 nucleotides are TGTGCCAGCAGTTCGACCGGGATAAGGGGAGGTGAGCAGTTCTTC.

This clonotype was recorded at least ten times. The chain is built from TRBV7-9 and TRBJ2-7; 7 positions match TRBD1. V was pared by 3 bases and J by 4 bases, with 12 bases of the junction left unmatched. Germline loops: CDR1 SEHNR, CDR2 FQNEAQ (reference sequence). The CDR3 sequence is 16 residues long. The CDR3 sequence: CASSFFPGQDRYEQYF. The CDR3, as DNA: TGTGCCAGCAGCTTTTTCCCTGGACAGGATCGATACGAGCAGTACTTC.

About this clonotype itself: A much more abundant neighbour one base away suggests this may be a read error. The J gene is TRBJ2-7, the V gene TRBV5-1, with TRBD2 matching over 15 bases. CDR1 and CDR2 from the germline V gene are SGHRS and YFSETQ. The CDR3 is made up of 18 amino acids. V dropped 5 bases and J dropped 0; count of bases not matched to a gene: 9. CDR3 amino acids: CASSQQGLAGGYSYEQYF. The CDR3 DNA sequence: TGCGCCAGCAGTCAACAGGGACTAGCGGGAGGTTACTCCTACGAGCAGTACTTC.

Worth noting for this clonotype: The CDR3 does not end in the conserved phenylalanine or tryptophan, so this is likely a read error. The limits of the CDR3 on the DNA are not certain, so only TCRdb's listed CDR3 is given. This chain links TRBV11-3 with TRBJ2-1; TRBD2 is the table's D call and was not checked against the DNA. Inclusive of both ends, the CDR3 amounts to 15 amino acids. CDR1 is SGHNT and CDR2 is YENEEA in the germline V gene. The CDR3 protein is CASSLRPGGETGRFC.

This clonotype has a count of ten or more. CDR3 region: CSAREGEDEAFF. The CDR3 DNA sequence: TGCAGTGCTAGAGAGGGGGAGGATGAAGCTTTCTTT. The chain couples TRBV20-1 to TRBJ1-1, with TRBD1 as a possible D gene (5 bases). This CDR3 region has 12 residues. Germline CDR1 is DFQATT and CDR2 is SNEGSKA (reference sequence). Trimming removed 0 bases from V and 7 bases from J, with 9 bases in between.

Notes on this clonotype: The junction departs from the called germline gene at one end, perhaps through a read error. J is TRBJ1-5 and V is TRBV19; D ambiguous. CDR1 and CDR2 (germline): LNHDA, SQIVND (reference sequence). CDR3 length equals 15 residues. The CDR3 protein is CASSPPRWNNQSQHF. Written as DNA, the CDR3 is TGTGCCAGTAGTCCCCCTCGGTGGAACAATCAGTCCCAGCATTTT.

This clonotype came up a few times. A much larger clone differs from this one at a single base, so this may be a read error. This is likely a read error, given that the CDR3 carries no conserved phenylalanine or tryptophan at its end. DNA for the CDR3: TGCAGTGGGCCGGAAGAGCAGTACTTA. Protein sequence: CSGPEEQYL. The chain employs TRBV20-1 and TRBJ2-7; D gene ambiguous. Germline V gene lookup returns CDR1 DFQATT and CDR2 SNEGSKA (reference sequence). The CDR3 contains 9 residues. Trimming took 7 bases from V and 7 from J, leaving 8 bases between them.